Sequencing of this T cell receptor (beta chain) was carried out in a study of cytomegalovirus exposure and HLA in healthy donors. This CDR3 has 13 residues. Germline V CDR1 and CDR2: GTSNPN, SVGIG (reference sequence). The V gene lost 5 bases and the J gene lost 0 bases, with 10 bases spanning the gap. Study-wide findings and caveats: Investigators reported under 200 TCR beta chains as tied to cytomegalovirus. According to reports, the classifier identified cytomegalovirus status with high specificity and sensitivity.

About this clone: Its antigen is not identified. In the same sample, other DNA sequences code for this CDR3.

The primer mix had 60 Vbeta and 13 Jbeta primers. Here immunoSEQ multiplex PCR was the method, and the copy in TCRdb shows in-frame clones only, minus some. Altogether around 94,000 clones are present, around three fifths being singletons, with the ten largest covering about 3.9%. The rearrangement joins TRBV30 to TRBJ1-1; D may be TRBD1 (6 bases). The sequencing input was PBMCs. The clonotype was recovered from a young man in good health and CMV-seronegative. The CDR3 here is CAWGRGLNTEAFF. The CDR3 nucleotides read TGTGCCTGGGGCAGGGGCCTGAACACTGAAGCTTTCTTT.